One and the same sample provided the 4 T cell receptor beta chains below, sequenced in a study of cytomegalovirus exposure and HLA in healthy donors. This PCR relied on a set of 60 Vbeta primers and 13 Jbeta primers. The table came from immunoSEQ multiplex PCR; TCRdb's copy has only in-frame clones and leaves some out. The sample lists some 200,000 clones, about 80% occurring once. Sequencing was performed on PBMCs. These receptors were collected from a woman aged 40 to 50 in good health and CMV-seronegative.

The chain joins TRBV2 to TRBJ1-5; weak D call: TRBD1 (6 bases). Trimming cost V 10 bases and J 4 bases, with 20 bases left between them. CDR3 length: 15 amino acids. In germline, CDR1 is SNHLY, CDR2 FYNNEI. The CDR3 DNA reads as TGTGCCACCAAAAGGGGGAGATTGGCAAATCAGCCCCAGCATTTT. This translates into CATKRGRLANQPQHF.

This chain uses TRBV28 with TRBJ1-3; unclear D gene. The CDR3 has 15 residues. V lost 1 base and J lost 2, with 9 bases in between. Germline V CDR1 and CDR2: MDHEN, SYDVKM. The CDR3 DNA reads as TGTGCCAGCAGTTTATTCGGAGGGACTGGAAACACCATATATTTT. It encodes CASSLFGGTGNTIYF.

J is TRBJ1-2 and V is TRBV7-9, with D possibly matching TRBD1 (5 bases). Between the trimmed V and J ends, which lost 7 bases and 7 bases, there was a span of 13 bases. The CDR3 runs to 12 residues. Germline V CDR1 and CDR2: SEHNR, FQNEAQ (reference sequence). CDR3 DNA sequence: TGTGCCAGCAACTTGGTCGGGGGTGGCTACACCTTC. It translates to CASNLVGGGYTF.

This clone appeared once. The J gene is TRBJ2-5, the V gene TRBV6-1, with D maybe TRBD2 (6 bases). In germline, CDR1 is MNHNS, CDR2 SASEGT. V was trimmed by 1 base and J by 5 bases, leaving 11 bases between them. This CDR3 has 14 amino acids. CDR3 region: CASSEGGGQETQYF. CDR3 nucleotide sequence: TGTGCCAGCAGTGAAGGGGGAGGCCAGGAGACCCAGTACTTC.